These T cell receptor beta chains were read from a single sample in a study of control samples from healthy donors and cancer patients. TCRdb keeps only in-frame clones here, not all; method: immunoSEQ multiplex PCR. The table includes 140,000 or so clones, roughly 94% detected once. The sample consisted of PBMCs. The receptors derive from a man aged 60 to 69 with colorectal cancer. CDR3s include the opening cysteine and the closing phenylalanine or tryptophan. Each record gives: CDR3 DNA, CDR3 protein, J gene, V gene, D gene, clone size. D genes are given only for firm matches. The listing skips clone size in some rows; elsewhere it reads once, few, many or a size class.

TGTGCCAGCAGCGTATCGGGGGTAGAGCGGGGAGATACGCAGTATTTT	CASSVSGVERGDTQYF	TRBJ2-3	TRBV9	TRBD2	.
TGCGCCAGCAGCCACTCCCCATCCGGGACAGTCTACAATGAGCAGTTCTTC	CASSHSPSGTVYNEQFF	TRBJ2-1	TRBV5-1	TRBD1	.
TGTGCCAGCAGTGAAAGAACAGGAAAAGAGACCCAGTACTTC	CASSERTGKETQYF	TRBJ2-5	TRBV2	.	.
TGTGCCAGCAGCCAAGCTAGTGTTCAGCAGTACTTC	CASSQASVQQYF	TRBJ2-7	TRBV3-1/TRBV3-2	.	.
TGTGCCAGCAGCTTAGGATCCGGGCCCCAGTACTTC	CASSLGSGPQYF	TRBJ2-5	TRBV7-2	.	few
TGTGCCAGCAGTTTCTCGGAGAGGGTTGGGGGCTACACCTTC	CASSFSERVGGYTF	TRBJ1-2	TRBV27	.	.
TGCGCCAGCAGTGGGGGGTCGAGGGGCAGGGACACTGAAGCTTTCTTT	CASSGGSRGRDTEAFF	TRBJ1-1	TRBV10-1	.	.
TGTGCCTGGAGTGCCCAAATGACTAGCGGGGCGCAAGATACGCAGTATTTT	CAWSAQMTSGAQDTQYF	TRBJ2-3	TRBV30	TRBD2	.
TGCAGCGTTAGTTCTGGGGGTGAGACCCAGTACTTC	CSVSSGGETQYF	TRBJ2-5	TRBV29-1	.	.
TGTGCCAGTAGTATAGGTAAAGGCGACTATGGCTACACCTTC	CASSIGKGDYGYTF	TRBJ1-2	TRBV19	.	.
TGTGCTCAGGACAGATCGAACACCGGGGAGCTGTTTTTT	CAQDRSNTGELFF	TRBJ2-2	TRBV30	.	.
TGTGCCATCAGTGTCGGACAGGACTATGGCTACACCTTC	CAISVGQDYGYTF	TRBJ1-2	TRBV10-3	TRBD1	.
TGTGCCAGCAGCCCATTGGGGCAGGGAGGAAACACCATATATTTT	CASSPLGQGGNTIYF	TRBJ1-3	TRBV3-1/TRBV3-2	.	once
TGCGCCAGCAGCCTGACAGGGACTGAAGCTTTCTTT	CASSLTGTEAFF	TRBJ1-1	TRBV5-1	TRBD1	.
TGCGCCAGCAGCCAAGATCCGAGTGGGGGGGCAAGAAATGAGCAGTTCTTC	CASSQDPSGGARNEQFF	TRBJ2-1	TRBV4-3	.	once
TGTGCCAGCAACTTGGGACAGGGGACAAATTCACCCCTCCACTTT	CASNLGQGTNSPLHF	TRBJ1-6	TRBV5-8	TRBD1	.
TGTGCCAGCAGCCCTTGGACGGGTGGCTACACCTTC	CASSPWTGGYTF	TRBJ1-2	TRBV9	.	.
TGTGCCAGCAGCTTTGGCACTAGGGAGACCCAGTACTTC	CASSFGTRETQYF	TRBJ2-5	TRBV7-2	.	.
TGTGCCAGCAGCCAAGAGAAGGGGCCCTCGAACACCGGGGAGCTGTTTTTT	CASSQEKGPSNTGELFF	TRBJ2-2	TRBV3-1/TRBV3-2	.	.
TGCGCCAGCAGCCAAGATGAAATAAGGACAGGCTTTGGAAGCACCATATATTTT	CASSQDEIRTGFGSTIYF	TRBJ1-3	TRBV4-3	TRBD1	.
TGCGCCAGCAGGGGGGGGACAGGCGACTCCTACGAGCAGTACTTC	CASRGGTGDSYEQYF	TRBJ2-7	TRBV5-1	.	.
TGTGCCAGCAGCTTAAGGGAGGTTGATGGCTACACCTTC	CASSLREVDGYTF	TRBJ1-2	TRBV7-9	.	.
TGTGCCAGCAGCGGTCTGGGGAACATTCAGTACTTC	CASSGLGNIQYF	TRBJ2-4	TRBV6-5	.	.
TGTGCCAGCAGTGAAGGGACCGCAGAGACGCAGTATTTT	CASSEGTAETQYF	TRBJ2-3	TRBV6-1	.	.